What follows describes a single TCR beta chain. Per the study methods: Estimates of nucleated cell counts were drawn from the amplification of reference gene primers. Clones were read by immunoSEQ multiplex PCR, and TCRdb kept only the in-frame ones, dropping some. D and trimming come from the DNA, and the V and J calls and clone size come from that table. The sample consists of approximately 52,000 clones, about 91% of them appearing once. These data are taken from a study of blood T cell repertoires in COVID-19. V lost 2 bases and J 10 bases, leaving 14 bases between the germline ends. Germline CDR1 SGHTA, CDR2 FQGNSA. This CDR3 region has 13 residues.

The origin of this receptor is a man in his fifties or sixties with active COVID-19. This chain joins TRBV7-2 and TRBJ1-1, with a tentative D call TRBD1 (5 bases). Sequenced input: peripheral blood. CDR3 DNA: TGTGCCAGCAGCTTACTCAGGGAACGTGCAGCTTTCTTT. As protein: CASSLLRERAAFF.